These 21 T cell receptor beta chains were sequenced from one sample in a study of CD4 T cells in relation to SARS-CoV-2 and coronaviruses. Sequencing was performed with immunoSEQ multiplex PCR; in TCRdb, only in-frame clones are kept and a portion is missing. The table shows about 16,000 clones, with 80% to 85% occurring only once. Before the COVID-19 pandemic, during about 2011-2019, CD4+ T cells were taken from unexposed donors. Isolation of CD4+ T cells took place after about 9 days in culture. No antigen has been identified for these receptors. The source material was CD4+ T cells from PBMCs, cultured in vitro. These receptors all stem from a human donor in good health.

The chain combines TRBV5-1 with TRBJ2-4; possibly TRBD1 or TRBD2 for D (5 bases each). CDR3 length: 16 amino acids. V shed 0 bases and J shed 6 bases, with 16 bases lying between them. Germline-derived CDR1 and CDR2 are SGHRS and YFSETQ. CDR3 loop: CASSLAESLGGNIQYF. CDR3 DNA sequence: TGCGCCAGCAGCTTGGCCGAGTCCCTTGGGGGAAACATTCAGTACTTC.

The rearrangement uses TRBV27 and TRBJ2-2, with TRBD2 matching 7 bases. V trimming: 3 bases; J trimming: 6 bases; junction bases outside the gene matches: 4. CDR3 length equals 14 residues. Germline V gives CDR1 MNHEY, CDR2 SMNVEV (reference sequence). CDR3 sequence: CASSLRREAGELFF. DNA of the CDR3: TGTGCCAGCAGTTTGAGACGGGAGGCCGGGGAGCTGTTTTTT.

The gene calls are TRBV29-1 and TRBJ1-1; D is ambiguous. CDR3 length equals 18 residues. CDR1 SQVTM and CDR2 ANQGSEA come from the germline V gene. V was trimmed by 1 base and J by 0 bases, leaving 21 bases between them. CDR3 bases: TGCAGCGTTGAAGCTTATAGGACGGCTATCCTAATGAACACTGAAGCTTTCTTT. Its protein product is CSVEAYRTAILMNTEAFF.

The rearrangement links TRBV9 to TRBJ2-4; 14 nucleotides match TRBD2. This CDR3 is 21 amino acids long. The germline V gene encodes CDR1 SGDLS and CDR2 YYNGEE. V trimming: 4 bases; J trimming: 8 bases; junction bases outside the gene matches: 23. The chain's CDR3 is CASSPRGGYGTSGSVLDIQYF. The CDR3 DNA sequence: TGTGCCAGCAGCCCCCGGGGAGGGTACGGGACTAGCGGGAGCGTTTTAGACATTCAGTACTTC.

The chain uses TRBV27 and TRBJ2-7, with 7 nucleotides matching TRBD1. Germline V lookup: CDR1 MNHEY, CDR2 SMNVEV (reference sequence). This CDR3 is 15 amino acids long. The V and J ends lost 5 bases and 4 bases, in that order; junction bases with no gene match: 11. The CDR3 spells CASSQPGTVWYEQYF. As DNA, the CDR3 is TGTGCCAGCAGTCAACCTGGGACAGTTTGGTACGAGCAGTACTTC.

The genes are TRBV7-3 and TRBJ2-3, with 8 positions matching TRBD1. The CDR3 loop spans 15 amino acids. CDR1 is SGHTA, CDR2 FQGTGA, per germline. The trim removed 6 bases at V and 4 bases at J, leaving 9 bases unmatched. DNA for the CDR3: TGTGCCAGCAGTTTTCTCGGACAGGGAGCAGATACGCAGTATTTT. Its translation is CASSFLGQGADTQYF.

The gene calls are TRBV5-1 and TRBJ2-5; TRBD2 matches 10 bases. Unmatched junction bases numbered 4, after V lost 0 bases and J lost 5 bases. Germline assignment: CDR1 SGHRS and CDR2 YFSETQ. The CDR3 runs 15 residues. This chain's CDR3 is CASSLVLAGDETQYF. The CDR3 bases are TGCGCCAGCAGCTTGGTCCTAGCGGGAGATGAGACCCAGTACTTC.

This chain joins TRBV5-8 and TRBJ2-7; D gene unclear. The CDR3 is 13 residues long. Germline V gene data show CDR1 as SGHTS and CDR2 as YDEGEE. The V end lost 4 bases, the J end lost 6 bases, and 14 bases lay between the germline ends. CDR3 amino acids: CASSLGLTIEQYF. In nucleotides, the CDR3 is TGTGCCAGCAGCCTAGGTCTCACAATCGAGCAGTACTTC.

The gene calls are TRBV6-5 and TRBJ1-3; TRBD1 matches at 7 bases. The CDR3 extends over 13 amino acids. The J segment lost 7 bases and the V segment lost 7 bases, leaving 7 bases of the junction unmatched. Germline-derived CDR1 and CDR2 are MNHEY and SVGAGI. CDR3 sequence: CASNRQGGNTIYF. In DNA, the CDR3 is TGTGCCAGCAATAGACAGGGAGGGAACACCATATATTTT.

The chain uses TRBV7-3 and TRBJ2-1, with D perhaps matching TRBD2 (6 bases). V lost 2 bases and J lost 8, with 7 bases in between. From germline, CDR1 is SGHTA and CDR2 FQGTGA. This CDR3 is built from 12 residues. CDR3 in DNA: TGTGCCAGCAGCTTATCTAGCGATGAGCAGTTCTTC. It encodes CASSLSSDEQFF.

CDR3 sequence (DNA): TGTGCCATCAGTGAGAGACTTGCAACTAATGAAAAACTGTTTTTT. It translates to CAISERLATNEKLFF. This chain joins TRBV10-3 and TRBJ1-4; D is unresolved. The CDR3 totals 15 residues. The germline gives CDR1 ENHRY, CDR2 SYGVKD. Trimming pared 2 bases from V and 0 bases from J, leaving 7 bases between.

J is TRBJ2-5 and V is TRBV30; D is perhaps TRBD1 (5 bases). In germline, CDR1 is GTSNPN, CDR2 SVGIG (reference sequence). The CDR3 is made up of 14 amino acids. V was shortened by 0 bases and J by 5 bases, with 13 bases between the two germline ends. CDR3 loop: CAWSVTGIGETQYF. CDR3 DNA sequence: TGTGCCTGGAGTGTAACAGGCATAGGGGAGACCCAGTACTTC. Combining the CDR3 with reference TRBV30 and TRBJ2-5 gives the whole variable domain SQTIHQWPATLVQPVGSPLSLECTVEGTSNPNLYWYRQAAGRGLQLLFYSVGIGQISSEVPQNLSASRPQDRQFILSSKKLLLSDSGFYLCAWSVTGIGETQYFGPGTRLLVL.

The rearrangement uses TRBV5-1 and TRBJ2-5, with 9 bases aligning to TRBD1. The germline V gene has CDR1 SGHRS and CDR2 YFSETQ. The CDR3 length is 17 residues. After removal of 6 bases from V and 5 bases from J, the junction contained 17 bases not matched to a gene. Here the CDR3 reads CASKTRNDRGIGETQYF. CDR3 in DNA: TGCGCCAGCAAAACTAGAAATGACAGGGGGATCGGGGAGACCCAGTACTTC.

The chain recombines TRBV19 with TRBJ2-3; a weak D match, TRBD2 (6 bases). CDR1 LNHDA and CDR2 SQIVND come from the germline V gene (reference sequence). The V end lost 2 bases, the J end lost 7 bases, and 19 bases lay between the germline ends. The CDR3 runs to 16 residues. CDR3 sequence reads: CASSIPIKSGGYTQYF. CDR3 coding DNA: TGTGCCAGTAGTATACCTATTAAGTCCGGGGGATATACGCAGTATTTT.

This chain's CDR3 is CATAGGDTDTQYF. In DNA form, the CDR3 reads TGTGCCACCGCCGGAGGAGACACAGATACGCAGTATTTT. The V gene is TRBV6-4, the J gene TRBJ2-3, with D perhaps TRBD2 (5 bases). Germline CDR1 is MRHNA and CDR2 is SNTAGT. The CDR3 sequence is 13 residues long. Between the trimmed V and J ends, which lost 10 bases and 2 bases, there was a span of 13 bases.

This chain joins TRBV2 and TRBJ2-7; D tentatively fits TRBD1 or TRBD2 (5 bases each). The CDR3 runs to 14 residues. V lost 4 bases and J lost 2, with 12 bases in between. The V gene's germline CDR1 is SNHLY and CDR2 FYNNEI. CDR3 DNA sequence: TGTGCCAGCAGTGGGGCGGTGGGACCCTACGAGCAGTACTTC. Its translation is CASSGAVGPYEQYF. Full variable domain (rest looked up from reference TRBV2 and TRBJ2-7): EPEVTQTPSHQVTQMGQEVILRCVPISNHLYFYWYRQILGQKVEFLVSFYNNEISEKSEIFDDQFSVERPDGSNFTLKIRSTKLEDSAMYFCASSGAVGPYEQYFGPGTRLTVT.

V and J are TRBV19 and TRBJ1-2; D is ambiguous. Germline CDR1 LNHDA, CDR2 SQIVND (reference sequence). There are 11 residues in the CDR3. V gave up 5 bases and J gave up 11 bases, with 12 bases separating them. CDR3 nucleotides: TGTGCCAGTAGTCTTAGAGACGGGTACACCTTC. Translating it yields CASSLRDGYTF.

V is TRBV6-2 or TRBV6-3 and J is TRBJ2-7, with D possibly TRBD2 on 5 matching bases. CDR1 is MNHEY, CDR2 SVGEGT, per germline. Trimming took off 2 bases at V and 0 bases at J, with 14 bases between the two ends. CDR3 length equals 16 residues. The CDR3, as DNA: TGTGCCAGCAGTTACCCTGGACTGAATCCCTCCTACGAGCAGTACTTC. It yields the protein CASSYPGLNPSYEQYF.

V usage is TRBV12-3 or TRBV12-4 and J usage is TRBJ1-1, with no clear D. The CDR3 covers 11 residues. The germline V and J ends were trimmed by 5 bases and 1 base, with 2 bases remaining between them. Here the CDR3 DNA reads TGTGCCAGCAGTCAGAACACTGAAGCTTTCTTT. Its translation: CASSQNTEAFF.

The CDR3 region is CAISESAGGYEQYF. The CDR3 bases are TGTGCCATCAGTGAGTCAGCAGGGGGCTACGAGCAGTACTTC. The chain carries TRBV10-3 and TRBJ2-7; 7 positions agree with TRBD1. The J segment lost 3 bases and the V segment lost 0 bases, leaving 2 bases of the junction unmatched. The CDR3 is made up of 14 amino acids. CDR1 is ENHRY, CDR2 SYGVKD, per germline.

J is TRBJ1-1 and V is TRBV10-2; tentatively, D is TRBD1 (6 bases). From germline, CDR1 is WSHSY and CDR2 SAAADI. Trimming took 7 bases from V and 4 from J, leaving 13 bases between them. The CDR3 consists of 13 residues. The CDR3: CASTGEDSTEAFF. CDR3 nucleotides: TGCGCCAGCACAGGGGAGGATAGCACTGAAGCTTTCTTT.